Detailed here is one TCR beta chain. This sample was taken from a study of control samples from healthy donors and cancer patients. Germline CDR1 is MRHNA and CDR2 is SNTAGT. V lost 1 base, J lost 0 bases, and 6 bases lay in between. The CDR3 length is 14 residues. The method was immunoSEQ multiplex PCR; TCRdb's version includes in-frame clones alone and lacks a portion of them. The table includes tens of thousands of clones, 85% to 90% detected once. The sequence was obtained from a woman between 50 and 59 years old with colorectal cancer. V gene TRBV6-4 combines with J gene TRBJ1-1; D uncertain. Sequencing was carried out using PBMCs. The chain's CDR3 is CASSDFSVNTEAFF. The CDR3 region has the DNA TGTGCCAGCAGTGACTTTTCAGTGAACACTGAAGCTTTCTTT.